This T cell receptor (beta chain) was sequenced during a study of cytomegalovirus exposure and HLA in healthy donors. Study background: A previous analysis identified about 110 million unique TCR beta sequences derived from about 180 million T cells.

General study results and limits: In vitro testing confirmed three CMV-associated chains as specific for CMV antigens.

13 Jbeta primers and 60 Vbeta primers were used for the PCR. The method was immunoSEQ multiplex PCR; TCRdb's version includes in-frame clones alone and lacks a portion of them. The profile covers about 140,000 clones, with 70% to 90% appearing a single time and roughly 4% taken by the ten largest. This clone was seen a single time. Its antigen remains unidentified. Germline lookup yields CDR1 SEHNR and CDR2 FQNEAQ (reference sequence). J gave up 3 bases and V 5 bases, and 13 bases lay outside the gene matches. The CDR3 extends over 17 amino acids. Sequenced input: PBMCs. The chain uses TRBV7-9 and TRBJ2-4; 7 bases fit TRBD2. The clonotype originates from a woman aged 40 to 55 in good health and CMV-seropositive. DNA for the CDR3: TGTGCCAGCAGCCTTGGCGTTGGCGGGAGAGGCAAAAACATTCAGTACTTC. It yields the protein CASSLGVGGRGKNIQYF.